A single sample gave rise to the 20 T cell receptor beta chains below, sequenced in a study of T cell repertoires in cytomegalovirus infection. TCRdb redid the calling of the reads with MiXCR, one entry per CDR3 protein. This table has 150,000 to 200,000 distinct CDR3 sequences, roughly 19% appearing once. The sequencing input was PBMCs. The receptors were sampled from a human donor in good health (CMV status not recorded). Some clones in this sample may be carry-over from other donors' samples.

The rearrangement uses TRBV4-3 and TRBJ2-3; D remains ambiguous. The germline V and J ends were trimmed by 0 bases and 4 bases, with 5 bases remaining between them. There are 13 residues in the CDR3. Germline V gives CDR1 LGHNA, CDR2 YSLEER. The CDR3 loop reads CASSQDAPDTQYF. CDR3 DNA sequence: TGCGCCAGCAGCCAAGACGCCCCAGATACGCAGTATTTT.

This clonotype was counted between two and nine times. This chain connects TRBV6-1 to TRBJ1-2; D is perhaps TRBD1 (5 bases). The germline CDR1 and CDR2 sequences are MNHNS and SASEGT. The CDR3 length is 13 residues. Deletions cut 5 bases from V and 4 bases from J, with 11 bases between. CDR3 in DNA: TGTGCCAGCAGTTCCCCCCAGGGCTATGGCTACACCTTC. Its translation is CASSSPQGYGYTF.

For this clonotype: With a much larger clone just one base away, this may be a read error. This chain connects TRBV7-2 to TRBJ2-1; 7 nucleotides match TRBD1. The trim removed 8 bases at V and 10 bases at J, leaving 11 bases unmatched. Germline CDR1 SGHTA, CDR2 FQGNSA. There are 13 residues in the CDR3. CDR3 region: CASGSRQGWEQFF. DNA of the CDR3: TGTGCCAGCGGCTCGCGACAGGGCTGGGAGCAGTTCTTC.

A few counts support this clonotype. The rearrangement joins TRBV7-2 to TRBJ2-5; a weak D match, TRBD1 (6 bases). The CDR3 loop spans 14 amino acids. The germline V gene encodes CDR1 SGHTA and CDR2 FQGNSA. Trimming pared 3 bases from V and 1 base from J, leaving 9 bases between. CDR3 region: CASSFTGTQETQYF. CDR3 in DNA: TGTGCCAGCAGCTTTACAGGGACCCAAGAGACCCAGTACTTC. Full variable domain (rest looked up from reference TRBV7-2 and TRBJ2-5): GAGVSQSPSNKVTEKGKDVELRCDPISGHTALYWYRQSLGQGLEFLIYFQGNSAPDKSGLPSDRFSAERTGGSVSTLTIQRTQQEDSAVYLCASSFTGTQETQYFGPGTRLLVL.

This sequence joins TRBV19 and TRBJ2-5, with unresolved D. V gave up 3 bases and J gave up 3 bases, with 8 bases separating them. The CDR3 has 13 residues. The germline V gene encodes CDR1 LNHDA and CDR2 SQIVND (reference sequence). Here the CDR3 DNA reads TGTGCCAGTAGTATCGATTCAAAAGAGACCCAGTACTTC. Amino acids: CASSIDSKETQYF.

V and J are TRBV27 and TRBJ2-7; 7 bases line up with TRBD2. Germline V gene lookup returns CDR1 MNHEY and CDR2 SMNVEV (reference sequence). The CDR3 runs 14 residues. Trimming at V came to 5 bases and at J to 2 bases, leaving 6 bases not matched to a gene. As DNA, the CDR3 is TGTGCCAGCAGTCCCCGGACTAGTCCCTACGAGCAGTACTTC. This sequence encodes CASSPRTSPYEQYF.

This clonotype showed up just once. This sequence joins TRBV7-6 and TRBJ2-5; a possible D gene is TRBD2 (5 bases). Deletions cut 5 bases from V and 5 bases from J, with 18 bases between. The CDR3 is made up of 15 amino acids. Germline V gene data show CDR1 as SGHVS and CDR2 as FNYEAQ. Here the CDR3 reads CASSPVDVTGETQYF. CDR3 in DNA: TGTGCCAGCAGCCCTGTCGACGTTACGGGGGAGACCCAGTACTTC.

This clonotype showed up many times. The V gene is TRBV7-2, the J gene TRBJ1-2; D might be TRBD1 (6 bases). The V end lost 11 bases, the J end lost 4 bases, and 17 bases lay between the germline ends. Germline V CDR1 and CDR2: SGHTA, FQGNSA. The CDR3 extends over 13 amino acids. The CDR3 DNA reads as TGTGCCGGACAGAAAGGGGTCGGCTATGGCTACACCTTC. This codes for CAGQKGVGYGYTF.

This clonotype has just a few counts. In nucleotides, the CDR3 is TGTGCCAGCAGCCCCGGGGCAAACAATGAGCAGTTCTTC. Protein product: CASSPGANNEQFF. V and J are TRBV7-3 and TRBJ2-1; D might be TRBD1 or TRBD2, each matching 5 bases. There are 13 residues in the CDR3. Between the trimmed V and J ends, which lost 5 bases and 5 bases, there was a span of 10 bases. Looked up from germline, CDR1 is SGHTA and CDR2 is FQGTGA.

Only a few counts were recorded for this clonotype. V gene TRBV7-4 combines with J gene TRBJ2-5; TRBD1 aligns across 9 bases. Trimming at V came to 6 bases and at J to 5 bases, leaving 22 bases not matched to a gene. The germline V gene has CDR1 SGHVT and CDR2 SQSDAQ. This CDR3 region has 19 residues. The CDR3 region is CASRPSRDRVMVVLETQYF. The CDR3 nucleotides are TGTGCCAGCAGACCATCCCGGGACAGGGTGATGGTAGTTCTGGAGACCCAGTACTTC. Combining the CDR3 with reference TRBV7-4 and TRBJ2-5 gives the whole variable domain GAGVSQSPRYKVAKRGRDVALRCDSISGHVTLYWYRQTLGQGSEVLTYSQSDAQRDKSGRPSGRFSAERPERSVSTLKIQRTEQGDSAVYLCASRPSRDRVMVVLETQYFGPGTRLLVL.

This clonotype was counted ten times or more. V usage is TRBV24-1 and J usage is TRBJ2-7, with D possibly being TRBD1 (6 bases). The CDR3 loop spans 15 amino acids. Germline CDR1 reads KGHDR; CDR2 reads SFDVKD. The V gene lost 4 bases and the J gene lost 7 bases, with 19 bases spanning the gap. CDR3 amino acids: CATSDTGQGQGEQYF. DNA of the CDR3: TGTGCCACCAGTGACACCGGTCAGGGGCAGGGGGAGCAGTACTTC.

The table lists this clonotype with a few counts. The rearrangement joins TRBV28 to TRBJ2-7, with D possibly called TRBD1 or TRBD2 (5 bases each). This CDR3 has 14 amino acids. CDR1 is MDHEN, CDR2 SYDVKM, per germline. V was pared by 5 bases and J by 5 bases, with 16 bases between. The CDR3 DNA is TGTGCCAGCAGTCTCACTCATCGGGGCAACGAGCAGTACTTC. Protein: CASSLTHRGNEQYF. Full variable domain (rest looked up from reference TRBV28 and TRBJ2-7): DVKVTQSSRYLVKRTGEKVFLECVQDMDHENMFWYRQDPGLGLRLIYFSYDVKMKEKGDIPEGYSVSREKKERFSLILESASTNQTSMYLCASSLTHRGNEQYFGPGTRLTVT.

This chain joins TRBV23-1 and TRBJ1-1; the D is unclear. TRBV23-1 is an ORF for which the function is uncertain. The CDR3 sequence is 12 residues long. V lost 6 bases and J lost 7, with 12 bases in between. CDR3 protein: CASSTARGEAFF. CDR3 in DNA: TGCGCCAGCAGCACCGCTCGGGGTGAAGCTTTCTTT.

V and J are TRBV29-1 and TRBJ1-1; the D gene is possibly TRBD1 (5 bases). Germline V CDR1 and CDR2: SQVTM, ANQGSEA. This CDR3 has 14 amino acids. V lost 3 bases to trimming and J lost 0 bases, with 11 bases between them. The CDR3 reads CSVDYGQLNTEAFF. The CDR3 bases are TGCAGCGTTGATTACGGACAACTGAACACTGAAGCTTTCTTT.

This clonotype appeared a single time. The chain carries TRBV11-2 and TRBJ1-2; 9 nucleotides align to TRBD1. Germline V CDR1 and CDR2: SGHAT, FQNNGV. CDR3 length: 15 residues. V lost 6 bases to trimming and J lost 0 bases; unmatched junction nucleotides: 5. This CDR3 reads CASRLQGAPNYGYTF. CDR3 bases: TGTGCCAGCAGATTACAGGGGGCACCTAACTATGGCTACACCTTC.

A word on this clonotype: A much larger clone differs by one base, so this may be a read error. The V gene is TRBV11-3, the J gene TRBJ2-1, with D unresolved. The length of the CDR3 is 13 residues. From germline, CDR1 is SGHNT and CDR2 YENEEA. The CDR3 is CASSPLLYNAQFF. As DNA, the CDR3 is TGTGCCAGCTCCCCCCTCCTCTACAATGCGCAGTTCTTC.

V and J are TRBV20-1 and TRBJ2-7; 11 bases map to TRBD2. The CDR3 runs to 17 residues. V gave up 0 bases and J gave up 4 bases; unmatched junction bases: 11. The germline gives CDR1 DFQATT, CDR2 SNEGSKA (reference sequence). CDR3 sequence reads: CSARDLSGRATLYEQYF. The DNA of the CDR3 is TGCAGTGCTAGAGACCTTAGCGGGAGGGCCACGTTGTACGAGCAGTACTTC.

This clonotype has only a few counts. V is TRBV29-1 and J is TRBJ2-5, with 11 positions matching TRBD2. Germline trimming cut 6 bases from V and 5 bases from J; bases unmatched to any gene: 14. Germline CDR1 and CDR2: SQVTM and ANQGSEA. The CDR3 is 16 residues long. The CDR3 coding sequence is TGCAGCGTCGCCCTATTAGCGGGAGGGCCGAAGGAGACCCAGTACTTC. It specifies CSVALLAGGPKETQYF.

The chain carries TRBV14 and TRBJ2-7, with D perhaps TRBD1 (6 bases). Germline assignment: CDR1 SGHDN and CDR2 FVKESK. The CDR3 covers 13 residues. V was trimmed by 4 bases and J by 3 bases, leaving 10 bases between them. CDR3 in DNA: TGTGCCAGCAGCCGAAACAGGGTCTACGAGCAGTACTTC. It encodes CASSRNRVYEQYF.

Concerning this clonotype: Compared with germline, one end of the junction differs, possibly owing to a read error. The chain uses TRBV6-6 and TRBJ2-7; 7 bases are shared with TRBD2. This CDR3 is 15 amino acids long. CDR1 is MNHNY, CDR2 SVGAGI, per germline (reference sequence). CDR3 sequence: CATYDSGRLSYAQYF. CDR3 in DNA: TGTGCCACATACGATAGCGGGCGTCTCTCCTACGCGCAGTACTTC.